Listed below are T cell receptor beta chains from one sample, sequenced in a study of control samples from healthy donors and cancer patients. TCRdb keeps only in-frame clones here, not all; method: immunoSEQ multiplex PCR. Here the sample spans roughly 120,000 clones, approximately 90% being singletons. Sequenced: blood. The receptors derive from a woman in her late teens or twenties in good health. The CDR3 runs from the conserved cysteine through the conserved F or W. D genes are given only for firm matches. Where a row states a size, it is once, few, many or the class of an expanded clone; other rows omit it.

j_gene: TRBJ2-7; v_gene: TRBV15; d_gene: .; abundance: once; CDR3aa: CATSRDRGLPGQYF; CDR3nt: TGTGCCACCAGCAGAGATCGGGGGCTTCCTGGGCAGTACTTC
j_gene: TRBJ2-5; v_gene: TRBV29-1; d_gene: .; abundance: .; CDR3aa: CSVEAPGVTQYF; CDR3nt: TGCAGCGTTGAGGCCCCCGGGGTGACCCAGTACTTC
j_gene: TRBJ2-2; v_gene: TRBV28; d_gene: TRBD2; abundance: .; CDR3aa: CASSPAGTSGMGELFF; CDR3nt: TGTGCCAGCAGCCCGGCCGGGACTAGCGGGATGGGGGAGCTGTTTTTT
j_gene: TRBJ1-3; v_gene: TRBV7-2; d_gene: TRBD1; abundance: .; CDR3aa: CASSWDRASGNTIYF; CDR3nt: TGTGCCAGCAGCTGGGACAGGGCATCCGGAAACACCATATATTTT
j_gene: TRBJ2-7; v_gene: TRBV27; d_gene: TRBD2; abundance: .; CDR3aa: CASSLSGTSGGLQSYEQYF; CDR3nt: TGTGCCAGCAGTTTATCCGGGACTAGCGGGGGACTACAATCCTACGAGCAGTACTTC
j_gene: TRBJ1-2; v_gene: TRBV28; d_gene: TRBD1; abundance: .; CDR3aa: CASSRGGSTGGLYGYTF; CDR3nt: TGTGCCAGCAGCCGTGGGGGCTCGACAGGGGGACTCTATGGCTACACCTTC
j_gene: TRBJ2-7; v_gene: TRBV27; d_gene: TRBD1; abundance: .; CDR3aa: CASSLSPRQGPDEQYF; CDR3nt: TGTGCCAGCAGTTTATCGCCCAGACAGGGCCCAGACGAGCAGTACTTC
j_gene: TRBJ2-1; v_gene: TRBV21-1; d_gene: .; abundance: .; CDR3aa: CASHFSGPYNEQFF; CDR3nt: TGTGCCAGCCACTTCAGCGGACCCTACAATGAGCAGTTCTTC
j_gene: TRBJ1-1; v_gene: TRBV5-1; d_gene: .; abundance: .; CDR3aa: CASSLDGHANTEAFF; CDR3nt: TGCGCCAGCAGCTTGGATGGACACGCGAACACTGAAGCTTTCTTT
j_gene: TRBJ2-5; v_gene: TRBV5-4; d_gene: TRBD1; abundance: .; CDR3aa: CASSLGQGQETQYF; CDR3nt: TGTGCCAGCAGCTTGGGACAGGGACAAGAGACCCAGTACTTC
j_gene: TRBJ1-5; v_gene: TRBV18; d_gene: .; abundance: .; CDR3aa: CASSPSNQPQHF; CDR3nt: TGTGCCAGCTCACCAAGCAATCAGCCCCAGCATTTT
j_gene: TRBJ2-3; v_gene: TRBV5-4; d_gene: .; abundance: .; CDR3aa: CASSLGGPHTDTQYF; CDR3nt: TGTGCCAGCAGCTTGGGGGGACCACACACAGATACGCAGTATTTT
j_gene: TRBJ2-7; v_gene: TRBV7-2; d_gene: .; abundance: .; CDR3aa: CASSPVDRSYEQYF; CDR3nt: TGTGCCAGCAGCCCCGTGGACAGATCCTACGAGCAGTACTTC
j_gene: TRBJ1-1; v_gene: TRBV27; d_gene: TRBD1; abundance: .; CDR3aa: CASSFSPRGGAEAFF; CDR3nt: TGTGCCAGCAGTTTCAGCCCTCGAGGGGGCGCTGAAGCTTTCTTT
j_gene: TRBJ2-1; v_gene: TRBV28; d_gene: .; abundance: .; CDR3aa: CASSLDRHPPYNEQFF; CDR3nt: TGTGCCAGCAGTTTAGACCGACATCCTCCCTACAATGAGCAGTTCTTC
j_gene: TRBJ2-3; v_gene: TRBV20-1; d_gene: .; abundance: .; CDR3aa: CSAEGADTQYF; CDR3nt: TGCAGCGCCGAAGGGGCAGATACGCAGTATTTT
j_gene: TRBJ2-1; v_gene: TRBV11-2; d_gene: TRBD2; abundance: .; CDR3aa: CASSLSAGGNEQFF; CDR3nt: TGTGCCAGCAGCTTATCCGCGGGAGGCAATGAGCAGTTCTTC
j_gene: TRBJ1-5; v_gene: TRBV19; d_gene: .; abundance: .; CDR3aa: CASIKRGTNQPQHF; CDR3nt: TGTGCCAGTATAAAGAGGGGTACTAATCAGCCCCAGCATTTT
j_gene: TRBJ2-3; v_gene: TRBV2; d_gene: .; abundance: .; CDR3aa: CASSGQPGNPSTDTQYF; CDR3nt: TGTGCCAGCAGTGGGCAACCGGGGAACCCTAGCACAGATACGCAGTATTTT
j_gene: TRBJ1-1; v_gene: TRBV5-1; d_gene: .; abundance: .; CDR3aa: CASSFGGSGNTEAFF; CDR3nt: TGCGCCAGCAGCTTCGGGGGATCGGGGAACACTGAAGCTTTCTTT
j_gene: TRBJ2-5; v_gene: TRBV25-1; d_gene: TRBD1; abundance: .; CDR3aa: CATGGWAGGEETQYF; CDR3nt: TGTGCCACAGGGGGGTGGGCAGGGGGCGAAGAGACCCAGTACTTC
j_gene: TRBJ2-2; v_gene: TRBV27; d_gene: TRBD1; abundance: .; CDR3aa: CASRPFGGQGAGELFF; CDR3nt: TGTGCCAGCAGGCCCTTTGGAGGACAGGGGGCCGGGGAGCTGTTTTTT
j_gene: TRBJ1-2; v_gene: TRBV27; d_gene: .; abundance: .; CDR3aa: CASAGARNYGYTF; CDR3nt: TGTGCCAGCGCAGGGGCCCGAAACTATGGCTACACCTTC
j_gene: TRBJ2-3; v_gene: TRBV24-1; d_gene: TRBD2; abundance: .; CDR3aa: CATSPGLAGDTQYF; CDR3nt: TGTGCCACCAGTCCAGGACTAGCTGGAGATACGCAGTATTTT
j_gene: TRBJ2-5; v_gene: TRBV7-3; d_gene: TRBD2; abundance: .; CDR3aa: CASSLELAGGTETQYF; CDR3nt: TGTGCCAGCAGCTTAGAACTAGCGGGAGGGACGGAGACCCAGTACTTC
j_gene: TRBJ2-7; v_gene: TRBV5-4; d_gene: .; abundance: .; CDR3aa: CASSPGGYEQYF; CDR3nt: TGTGCCAGCAGCCCCGGTGGATACGAGCAGTACTTC
j_gene: TRBJ2-5; v_gene: TRBV27; d_gene: .; abundance: .; CDR3aa: CASSLSGGTQYF; CDR3nt: TGTGCCAGCAGTTTATCAGGAGGGACCCAGTACTTC
j_gene: TRBJ2-3; v_gene: TRBV7-9; d_gene: TRBD2; abundance: .; CDR3aa: CASSLGFKRGTDTQYF; CDR3nt: TGTGCCAGCAGCTTGGGTTTTAAGCGGGGAACAGATACGCAGTATTTT
j_gene: TRBJ2-5; v_gene: TRBV18; d_gene: .; abundance: .; CDR3aa: CASSPRGFQETQYF; CDR3nt: TGTGCCAGCTCACCACGGGGCTTCCAAGAGACCCAGTACTTC
j_gene: TRBJ1-3; v_gene: TRBV3-1/TRBV3-2; d_gene: .; abundance: .; CDR3aa: CASRREPGNTIYF; CDR3nt: TGTGCCAGCCGGAGGGAACCTGGAAACACCATATATTTT
j_gene: TRBJ1-5; v_gene: TRBV18; d_gene: TRBD1; abundance: .; CDR3aa: CASSPDRGGNQPQHF; CDR3nt: TGTGCCAGCTCACCGGACAGGGGAGGTAATCAGCCCCAGCATTTT
j_gene: TRBJ1-5; v_gene: TRBV24-1; d_gene: .; abundance: .; CDR3aa: CATSDLQQAASDQPQHF; CDR3nt: TGTGCCACCAGTGATTTGCAACAGGCCGCCTCGGATCAGCCCCAGCATTTT
j_gene: TRBJ2-3; v_gene: TRBV7-2; d_gene: .; abundance: once; CDR3aa: CASSLRPRSTDTQYF; CDR3nt: TGTGCCAGCAGCTTACGGCCACGAAGCACAGATACGCAGTATTTT
j_gene: TRBJ2-1; v_gene: TRBV7-9; d_gene: TRBD2; abundance: .; CDR3aa: CASSHEGTSFGSYNEQFF; CDR3nt: TGTGCCAGCAGCCACGAAGGGACTAGCTTTGGCTCCTACAATGAGCAGTTCTTC
j_gene: TRBJ1-6; v_gene: TRBV14; d_gene: .; abundance: .; CDR3aa: CASSPGLPRAPLHF; CDR3nt: TGTGCCAGCAGCCCGGGACTGCCTAGGGCACCCCTCCACTTT
j_gene: TRBJ1-1; v_gene: TRBV28; d_gene: .; abundance: few; CDR3aa: CASSLTGRSTEAFF; CDR3nt: TGTGCCAGCAGTCTTACAGGGAGGAGCACTGAAGCTTTCTTT
j_gene: TRBJ1-1; v_gene: TRBV7-2; d_gene: TRBD1; abundance: .; CDR3aa: CASSLDTGVEGAFF; CDR3nt: TGTGCCAGCAGCTTGGACACAGGGGTTGAGGGAGCTTTCTTT
j_gene: TRBJ2-1; v_gene: TRBV9; d_gene: TRBD2; abundance: .; CDR3aa: CASSALTSGAWVNEQFF; CDR3nt: TGTGCCAGCAGCGCCTTGACTAGCGGGGCATGGGTGAATGAGCAGTTCTTC
j_gene: TRBJ1-2; v_gene: TRBV5-1; d_gene: .; abundance: .; CDR3aa: CASSAQGENGYTF; CDR3nt: TGCGCCAGCAGCGCACAGGGCGAAAATGGCTACACCTTC
j_gene: TRBJ2-1; v_gene: TRBV6-2/TRBV6-3; d_gene: .; abundance: .; CDR3aa: CASSWSSVTEQFF; CDR3nt: TGTGCCAGCAGTTGGTCTAGCGTTACTGAGCAGTTCTTC
j_gene: TRBJ1-2; v_gene: TRBV3-1/TRBV3-2; d_gene: .; abundance: .; CDR3aa: CASSQVAAGGAGYTF; CDR3nt: TGTGCCAGCAGCCAAGTCGCGGCGGGGGGGGCTGGCTACACCTTC
j_gene: TRBJ1-6; v_gene: TRBV19; d_gene: .; abundance: .; CDR3aa: CASSILNRPPHF; CDR3nt: TGTGCCAGTAGTATTCTAAACAGGCCTCCCCACTTT